These 15 T cell receptor beta chains originate from one sample sequenced in a study of blood T cell repertoires in COVID-19. Data came from immunoSEQ multiplex PCR; TCRdb stores just in-frame clones and leaves some out. The repertoire holds roughly 62,000 clones, with about 90% as singletons. Specimen: peripheral blood. The source is a human donor with acute or convalescent COVID-19. The donor label of this sample is uncertain.

V and J are TRBV6-2 or TRBV6-3 and TRBJ2-7, with TRBD2 matching over 8 bases. The V and J ends lost 6 bases and 2 bases, in that order; junction bases with no gene match: 12. Germline CDR1 is MNHEY and CDR2 is SVGEGT. This CDR3 comprises 16 residues. CDR3 in amino acids: CASSWVRGDLTYEQYF. CDR3 in DNA: TGTGCCAGCAGCTGGGTGCGGGGGGATCTGACCTACGAGCAGTACTTC.

The chain joins TRBV28 to TRBJ2-5; 8 bases fit TRBD1. The CDR3 totals 15 residues. The germline gives CDR1 MDHEN, CDR2 SYDVKM. Losses at the gene ends were 3 bases for V and 2 bases for J; bases not matched to a gene: 5. The CDR3 loop reads CASSFTGGNQETQYF. The CDR3 coding sequence is TGTGCCAGCAGTTTCACAGGGGGTAATCAAGAGACCCAGTACTTC. The full variable domain, rest sourced from reference TRBV28 and TRBJ2-5, is DVKVTQSSRYLVKRTGEKVFLECVQDMDHENMFWYRQDPGLGLRLIYFSYDVKMKEKGDIPEGYSVSREKKERFSLILESASTNQTSMYLCASSFTGGNQETQYFGPGTRLLVL.

This chain links TRBV10-3 with TRBJ2-1; 10 bases map to TRBD1. J lost 4 bases, V lost 3 bases, and 3 bases had no gene match. The CDR3 loop spans 15 amino acids. The germline gives CDR1 ENHRY, CDR2 SYGVKD. The CDR3 spells CAISERQGAYNEQFF. The CDR3 DNA follows: TGTGCCATCAGTGAACGACAGGGGGCGTACAATGAGCAGTTCTTC.

The CDR3 reads CASSLYSSSYNEQFF. DNA for the CDR3: TGTGCCAGCAGCTTATACTCGAGCTCCTACAATGAGCAGTTCTTC. The V gene is TRBV7-9, the J gene TRBJ2-1, with D uncertain. The CDR3 runs to 15 residues. V was cut by 2 bases and J by 0 bases, with 8 bases left in between. Germline loops: CDR1 SEHNR, CDR2 FQNEAQ (reference sequence). The whole variable domain, filled in from reference TRBV7-9 and TRBJ2-1, reads DTGVSQNPRHKITKRGQNVTFRCDPISEHNRLYWYRQTLGQGPEFLTYFQNEAQLEKSRLLSDRFSAERPKGSFSTLEIQRTEQGDSAMYLCASSLYSSSYNEQFFGPGTRLTVL.

The rearrangement uses TRBV19 and TRBJ2-1, with 9 bases lining up with TRBD2. The J segment lost 0 bases and the V segment lost 5 bases, leaving 5 bases of the junction unmatched. Germline V gene lookup returns CDR1 LNHDA and CDR2 SQIVND (reference sequence). The length of the CDR3 is 16 residues. The CDR3 reads CASSPLAGSSYNEQFF. CDR3 nucleotide sequence: TGTGCCAGTAGTCCCCTAGCGGGGAGCTCCTACAATGAGCAGTTCTTC.

The chain links TRBV10-1 to TRBJ1-2; perhaps TRBD1 as D (5 bases). This CDR3 comprises 13 residues. The germline V and J ends were trimmed by 0 bases and 4 bases, with 6 bases remaining between them. Germline assignment: CDR1 WNHNN and CDR2 SYGVQD (reference sequence). Here the CDR3 reads CASSESGGYGYTF. In nucleotides, the CDR3 is TGCGCCAGCAGTGAGTCCGGGGGCTATGGCTACACCTTC.

This rearrangement joins TRBV7-9 to TRBJ2-1, with TRBD2 matching over 7 bases. The CDR3 totals 12 residues. V trimming: 8 bases; J trimming: 5 bases; junction bases outside the gene matches: 3. CDR1 is SEHNR and CDR2 is FQNEAQ in the germline V gene (reference sequence). The DNA of the CDR3 is TGTGCCAGCGTCCGGGGGGACAATGAGCAGTTCTTC. Translated, it gives CASVRGDNEQFF.

The chain joins TRBV5-4 to TRBJ2-1, with D perhaps matching TRBD2 (5 bases). Germline V gene data show CDR1 as SGHNT and CDR2 as YYREEE (reference sequence). V was clipped by 4 bases and J by 2 bases, with 13 bases between them. The CDR3 has 15 residues. The CDR3 reads CASSPEAYPYNEQFF. The CDR3 DNA follows: TGTGCCAGCAGCCCGGAGGCCTACCCCTACAATGAGCAGTTCTTC.

This chain joins TRBV19 and TRBJ2-7; D is perhaps TRBD2 (7 bases). V dropped 10 bases and J dropped 7 bases, with 14 bases sitting between them. The CDR3 spans 11 residues. Germline V CDR1 and CDR2: LNHDA, SQIVND (reference sequence). The CDR3 sequence is CATWTAGEQYF. The CDR3 nucleotides are TGTGCCACCTGGACAGCGGGGGAGCAGTACTTC.

This clone has more than one count but fewer than ten. V gene TRBV12-3 or TRBV12-4 combines with J gene TRBJ1-1, with TRBD1 matching 10 bases. The CDR3 covers 13 residues. V dropped 7 bases and J dropped 6; count of bases not matched to a gene: 5. The CDR3 region has the DNA TGTGCCAGCAATATCGACAGGGGGCCTGAAGCTTTCTTT. This encodes CASNIDRGPEAFF.

The V call is TRBV3-1 (or the pseudogene TRBV3-2), the J call TRBJ2-3; tentative D call: TRBD2 (6 bases). V lost 4 bases to trimming and J lost 4 bases, with 12 bases between them. The germline V gene encodes CDR1 LGHDT and CDR2 YNNKEL (reference sequence). The CDR3 has 14 amino acids. Written as DNA, the CDR3 is TGTGCCAGCAGCCTCCTAGCGATGTCAGATACGCAGTATTTT. Translated, it gives CASSLLAMSDTQYF.

This clone was observed a single time. The V gene is TRBV18, the J gene TRBJ2-7; D is possibly TRBD2 (6 bases). Trimming left V 3 bases short and J 5 bases short, with 17 bases between. Germline values: CDR1 KGHSH, CDR2 LQKENI. The CDR3 has 15 residues. DNA for the CDR3: TGTGCCAGCTCACCCGGAGTGGAGGGCCGCGACGAGCAGTACTTC. Encoded protein: CASSPGVEGRDEQYF.

V gene TRBV7-9 combines with J gene TRBJ2-1, with D possibly TRBD2 on 6 matching bases. The V end lost 2 bases, the J end lost 8 bases, and 22 bases lay between the germline ends. CDR3 length equals 17 residues. The V gene's germline CDR1 is SEHNR and CDR2 FQNEAQ (reference sequence). The CDR3 nucleotides read TGTGCCAGCAGCTTATTAGGTTTGGTGGGGACTGGGGATGAGCAGTTCTTC. It yields the protein CASSLLGLVGTGDEQFF.

The rearrangement uses TRBV7-3 and TRBJ2-3, with TRBD2 matching 8 bases. CDR1 SGHTA and CDR2 FQGTGA come from the germline V gene. The CDR3 has 16 amino acids. V lost 1 base and J lost 0; bases outside the gene matches: 3. The CDR3 DNA follows: TGTGCCAGCAGCTTAAATAGCGGGGCCAGCACAGATACGCAGTATTTT. Protein sequence: CASSLNSGASTDTQYF. Variable domain in full (rest from reference TRBV7-3 and TRBJ2-3): GAGVSQTPSNKVTEKGKYVELRCDPISGHTALYWYRQSLGQGPEFLIYFQGTGAADDSGLPNDRFFAVRPEGSVSTLKIQRTERGDSAVYLCASSLNSGASTDTQYFGPGTRLTVL.

This clone has just one count. The rearrangement uses TRBV6-5 and TRBJ2-1, with 11 bases lining up with TRBD1. Germline CDR1 is MNHEY and CDR2 is SVGAGI. J was trimmed by 7 bases and V by 9 bases; bases with no gene match: 11. The CDR3 consists of 15 residues. This CDR3 is CASSTGTGGKNEQFF. CDR3 bases: TGTGCCAGTTCTACCGGGACAGGGGGTAAAAATGAGCAGTTCTTC.